The 18 T cell receptor beta chains presented below share a single source sample, sequenced in a study of Ad26.COV2.S vaccination and SARS-CoV-2 variants. The table came from immunoSEQ multiplex PCR; TCRdb's copy has only in-frame clones and leaves some out. This table has over 110,000 clones, 75% to 90% appearing once. The specimen was peripheral blood, collected after recovery from COVID-19. The origin of the receptors is a human donor who had recovered from COVID-19.

The chain couples TRBV11-2 to TRBJ2-5; D could derive from TRBD1 or TRBD2 (5 bases each). Germline V gene lookup returns CDR1 SGHAT and CDR2 FQNNGV. The V and J ends lost 5 bases and 3 bases respectively, with 13 bases between them. There are 14 residues in the CDR3. The CDR3 DNA reads TGTGCCAGCAGCCCCTCCGGGACGGAAGAGACCCAGTACTTC. Translation: CASSPSGTEETQYF.

The table lists this clone with a count of one. The gene calls are TRBV5-5 and TRBJ2-1, with TRBD1 as a possible D gene (5 bases). V lost 1 base, J lost 9 bases, and 11 bases lay in between. This CDR3 comprises 13 residues. CDR1 SGHKS and CDR2 YYEKEE come from the germline V gene (reference sequence). The CDR3 region is CASSLPGLGEQFF. In DNA, the CDR3 is TGTGCCAGCAGCTTGCCAGGGCTCGGTGAGCAGTTCTTC.

The chain couples TRBV19 to TRBJ1-2; 11 bases align to TRBD1. Germline CDR1 LNHDA, CDR2 SQIVND (reference sequence). This CDR3 comprises 19 residues. V shed 4 bases and J 7 bases; nucleotides not matched to a gene: 20. The chain's CDR3 is CASSRWPLGQGEIFRGYTF. CDR3 bases: TGTGCCAGTAGTAGATGGCCCCTGGGACAGGGGGAGATATTTCGTGGCTACACCTTC. Full variable domain (remainder filled in from reference TRBV19 and TRBJ1-2): DGGITQSPKYLFRKEGQNVTLSCEQNLNHDAMYWYRQDPGQGLRLIYYSQIVNDFQKGDIAEGYSVSREKKESFPLTVTSAQKNPTAFYLCASSRWPLGQGEIFRGYTFGSGTRLTVV.

The genes are TRBV5-8 and TRBJ2-7; 8 bases are a match to TRBD1. From germline, CDR1 is SGHTS and CDR2 YDEGEE. V lost 3 bases, J lost 4 bases, and 15 bases stayed unmatched. The CDR3 is 17 residues long. Written as DNA, the CDR3 is TGTGCCAGCAGCTCTCCGGACAGGGTGAGGGGCAGTTACGAGCAGTACTTC. Translation gives CASSSPDRVRGSYEQYF.

This clone is a singleton in its sample. The chain combines TRBV3-1 (or the pseudogene TRBV3-2) with TRBJ2-3; D gene ambiguous. CDR3 length: 13 residues. Germline values: CDR1 LGHDT, CDR2 YNNKEL (reference sequence). V lost 1 base and J lost 3, with 5 bases in between. The DNA of the CDR3 is TGTGCCAGCAGCCAAGTAGGGACAGATACGCAGTATTTT. Its translation: CASSQVGTDTQYF.

The genes are TRBV10-2 and TRBJ1-3; the D is unclear. The CDR3 spans 15 residues. With 0 bases removed from V and 0 bases from J, the gap between germline ends came to 6 bases. Germline CDR1 WSHSY, CDR2 SAAADI. The CDR3 protein is CASSESPSSGNTIYF. CDR3 sequence (DNA): TGCGCCAGCAGTGAGTCGCCAAGCTCTGGAAACACCATATATTTT.

This sequence joins TRBV5-6 and TRBJ2-2, with 9 bases aligning to TRBD2. V was pared by 6 bases and J by 5 bases, with 14 bases of the junction left unmatched. The CDR3 extends over 17 amino acids. Per germline, CDR1 SGHDT and CDR2 YYEEEE. The CDR3 reads CASKPGLAFKKTGELFF. DNA for the CDR3: TGTGCCAGCAAGCCGGGACTAGCTTTTAAGAAAACCGGGGAGCTGTTTTTT.

The rearrangement joins TRBV5-4 to TRBJ1-1, with a tentative D call TRBD1 (5 bases). Germline values: CDR1 SGHNT, CDR2 YYREEE (reference sequence). V lost 6 bases and J lost 6, with 18 bases in between. The CDR3 contains 14 residues. CDR3 loop: CASTPSGLNAEAFF. For the CDR3, the DNA is TGTGCCAGCACCCCTTCGGGACTCAACGCTGAAGCTTTCTTT.

The V and J genes are TRBV18 and TRBJ2-1, with TRBD2 matching 13 bases. Germline-derived CDR1 and CDR2 are KGHSH and LQKENI. The CDR3 spans 16 residues. Germline trimming cut 3 bases from V and 2 bases from J; bases unmatched to any gene: 1. The CDR3 nucleotides read TGTGCCAGCTCACCCGGACTAGCGGGGGCCTACAATGAGCAGTTCTTC. It codes for CASSPGLAGAYNEQFF.

Here the CDR3 DNA reads TGTGCCAGCAGCTACAGGACAGGACTCTCTGGGGCCAACGTCCTGACTTTC. Translation gives CASSYRTGLSGANVLTF. This chain links TRBV7-9 with TRBJ2-6; 7 bases align to TRBD1. The CDR3 extends over 17 amino acids. The germline gives CDR1 SEHNR, CDR2 FQNEAQ (reference sequence). Losses at the gene ends were 4 bases for V and 0 bases for J; bases not matched to a gene: 6. The whole variable domain, remainder taken from reference TRBV7-9 and TRBJ2-6, is DTGVSQNPRHKITKRGQNVTFRCDPISEHNRLYWYRQTLGQGPEFLTYFQNEAQLEKSRLLSDRFSAERPKGSFSTLEIQRTEQGDSAMYLCASSYRTGLSGANVLTFGAGSRLTVL.

The chain is built from TRBV10-2 and TRBJ1-4; D uncertain. Trimming took off 5 bases at V and 1 base at J, with 20 bases between the two ends. The V gene's germline CDR1 is WSHSY and CDR2 SAAADI. CDR3 size: 18 residues. The DNA of the CDR3 is TGCGCCAGCAGTACGGAGTGGACTCTGGAGGGAACTAATGAAAAACTGTTTTTT. This gives the protein CASSTEWTLEGTNEKLFF.

The V gene is TRBV11-2, the J gene TRBJ2-1; no clear D. Germline V gene lookup returns CDR1 SGHAT and CDR2 FQNNGV. The CDR3 extends over 18 amino acids. The V and J ends lost 1 base and 0 bases respectively, with 16 bases between them. The CDR3 nucleotides read TGTGCCAGCAGCTTAGTTCCTGCCGACCGGAGCTCCTACAATGAGCAGTTCTTC. The encoded protein is CASSLVPADRSSYNEQFF.

The CDR3 sequence is CATRGERGSYEQYF. CDR3 nucleotide sequence: TGTGCCACCCGGGGGGAGCGAGGCTCCTACGAGCAGTACTTC. The chain employs TRBV6-6 and TRBJ2-7, with TRBD2 identical over 7 bases. CDR3 length: 14 residues. V was clipped by 10 bases and J by 0 bases; unmatched bases: 9. The germline V gene encodes CDR1 MNHNY and CDR2 SVGAGI (reference sequence).

The V and J genes are TRBV12-3 or TRBV12-4 and TRBJ2-7; no definite D call. The V gene lost 0 bases and the J gene lost 5 bases, with 5 bases spanning the gap. This CDR3 is 12 amino acids long. As DNA, the CDR3 is TGTGCCAGCAGTTTAGCAGGGAACGAGCAGTACTTC. It translates to CASSLAGNEQYF.

The V gene is TRBV5-1, the J gene TRBJ2-7; perhaps TRBD2 as D (5 bases). The CDR3 is made up of 15 amino acids. Germline loops: CDR1 SGHRS, CDR2 YFSETQ. With 1 base removed from V and 1 base from J, the gap between germline ends came to 12 bases. CDR3: CASSLPTGVSYEQYF. CDR3 coding DNA: TGCGCCAGCAGCTTGCCCACCGGGGTTTCCTACGAGCAGTACTTC.

This chain uses TRBV19 with TRBJ1-2, with D unclear. The CDR3 consists of 15 residues. The V end lost 1 base, the J end lost 4 bases, and 13 bases lay between the germline ends. The germline gives CDR1 LNHDA, CDR2 SQIVND (reference sequence). The CDR3 loop reads CASSIARAGSYGYTF. The CDR3, as DNA: TGTGCCAGTAGTATAGCTAGGGCCGGGTCCTATGGCTACACCTTC. The variable domain in full, completed from reference TRBV19 and TRBJ1-2, reads DGGITQSPKYLFRKEGQNVTLSCEQNLNHDAMYWYRQDPGQGLRLIYYSQIVNDFQKGDIAEGYSVSREKKESFPLTVTSAQKNPTAFYLCASSIARAGSYGYTFGSGTRLTVV.

The rearrangement links TRBV3-1 (or the pseudogene TRBV3-2) to TRBJ2-3, with D tentatively TRBD1 or TRBD2 (5 bases each). CDR1 and CDR2 from the germline V gene are LGHDT and YNNKEL (reference sequence). The length of the CDR3 is 14 residues. Trimming removed 0 bases from V and 8 bases from J, with 12 bases in between. The CDR3 region is CASSQDALRGTQYF. CDR3 DNA sequence: TGTGCCAGCAGCCAAGATGCCTTGAGGGGTACGCAGTATTTT.

This clone was seen more than once but under ten times. V usage is TRBV6-5 and J usage is TRBJ2-1; 14 bases are a match to TRBD2. The trim removed 5 bases at V and 6 bases at J, leaving 3 bases unmatched. The CDR3 is made up of 15 amino acids. Per the germline V gene, CDR1 is MNHEY and CDR2 is SVGAGI. CDR3 nucleotides: TGTGCCAGCAGTAACGGACTAGCGGGGGGCAATGAGCAGTTCTTC. Amino acids: CASSNGLAGGNEQFF.